This entry lists 15 T cell receptor beta chains sequenced from one sample in a study of T cells in Graves' hyperthyroidism and ophthalmopathy. TCR beta CDR3 sequences were amplified from RNA transcripts. With the HTBI primer set, the TCR CDR3 went through a first round of RT-PCR. MiXCR was run by TCRdb on the multiplex PCR reads, yielding one entry per CDR3 protein. Of roughly 630,000 distinct CDR3 sequences listed, around 16% are singletons. Specimen: blood. These TCRs come from a woman in her thirties with Graves' hyperthyroidism.

This clonotype appeared a few times. A clone one base away is much larger, so this may be a read error. The genes are TRBV12-3 or TRBV12-4 and TRBJ2-7; D is ambiguous. The CDR3 is 12 residues long. The CDR3 here is CANSFLSYEQYF. CDR3 nucleotide sequence: TGTGCCAACAGTTTTTTATCCTACGAGCAGTACTTC.

The V gene is TRBV18, the J gene TRBJ2-7, with 8 bases that match TRBD1. The CDR3 extends over 16 amino acids. CDR1 is KGHSH and CDR2 is LQKENI in the germline V gene. Trimming took 6 bases from V and 6 from J; bases not matched to a gene: 16. The CDR3 here is CASSRSVGTGWVEQYF. CDR3 DNA: TGTGCCAGCTCCCGTTCCGTCGGGACAGGTTGGGTCGAGCAGTACTTC.

This clonotype was counted between two and nine times. A much larger clone differs by one base, so this may be a read error. The DNA for the CDR3 is TGTGCCAGCAGCCAAGTAAGCGACGAGCAGTACTTC. The encoded protein is CASSQVSDEQYF. The rearrangement uses TRBV4-2 and TRBJ2-7, with D unresolved. This CDR3 region has 12 residues. V dropped 1 base and J dropped 5 bases, with 6 bases sitting between them. In germline, CDR1 is LGHNA, CDR2 YNFKEQ.

In DNA, the CDR3 is TGTGCCAGCAGCGTAAACCGACTAGCTCCAACCTACGAGCAGTACTTC. Encoded protein: CASSVNRLAPTYEQYF. The chain combines TRBV9 with TRBJ2-7, with 7 bases lining up with TRBD2. CDR1 is SGDLS, CDR2 YYNGEE, per germline. The CDR3 spans 16 residues. J lost 2 bases, V lost 1 base, and 9 bases had no gene match.

This clonotype has at least ten counts. The V gene is TRBV7-8, the J gene TRBJ2-7; D possibly corresponds to TRBD1 (6 bases). CDR3 size: 14 residues. Looked up from germline, CDR1 is SGHVS and CDR2 is FQNEAQ. V was cut by 8 bases and J by 3 bases, with 17 bases left in between. In nucleotides, the CDR3 is TGTGCCAGCTCCCCCCGGACAGCGGACTACGAGCAGTACTTC. Translated, it gives CASSPRTADYEQYF. Full variable domain (outside the CDR3, taken from reference TRBV7-8 and TRBJ2-7): GAGVSQSPRYKVAKRGQDVALRCDPISGHVSLFWYQQALGQGPEFLTYFQNEAQLDKSGLPSDRFFAERPEGSVSTLKIQRTQQEDSAVYLCASSPRTADYEQYFGPGTRLTVT.

This clonotype was seen a handful of times. The chain couples TRBV15 to TRBJ2-1, with 14 bases aligning to TRBD2. J was trimmed by 7 bases and V by 4 bases; bases with no gene match: 3. The germline V gene encodes CDR1 LNHNV and CDR2 YYDKDF (reference sequence). The CDR3 is made up of 15 amino acids. This CDR3 is CATSMGLAGANEQFF. CDR3 coding DNA: TGTGCCACCAGCATGGGACTAGCGGGAGCGAATGAGCAGTTCTTC.

The table lists this clonotype with many counts. The chain combines TRBV18 with TRBJ2-7; TRBD1 or TRBD2 may be the D gene (5 bases each). Trimming pared 2 bases from V and 4 bases from J, leaving 15 bases between. In germline, CDR1 is KGHSH, CDR2 LQKENI. This CDR3 is 15 amino acids long. Here the CDR3 DNA reads TGTGCCAGCTCACCAACCTCCGAGGGACCGTACGAGCAGTACTTC. This sequence encodes CASSPTSEGPYEQYF.

In its sample, this clonotype was seen a few times. The CDR3 protein is CASSPLAGGGDEQYF. The CDR3 bases are TGTGCCAGCAGTCCACTAGCGGGAGGGGGGGACGAGCAGTACTTC. This chain connects TRBV7-9 to TRBJ2-7; 13 positions agree with TRBD2. The CDR3 totals 15 residues. The V segment lost 6 bases and the J segment 5 bases; nucleotides outside the gene matches: 7. Germline V gene sequence: CDR1 SEHNR, CDR2 FQNEAQ (reference sequence).

This clonotype was picked up a small number of times. The CDR3 sequence: CSVTRTTMNTEAFF. DNA for the CDR3: TGCAGCGTTACGAGGACAACCATGAACACTGAAGCTTTCTTT. This chain joins TRBV29-1 and TRBJ1-1, with a tentative D call TRBD1 (5 bases). V shed 5 bases and J shed 0 bases, with 13 bases lying between them. The CDR3 loop spans 14 amino acids. Germline V gene data show CDR1 as SQVTM and CDR2 as ANQGSEA.

This clonotype came up a few times. This sequence joins TRBV27 and TRBJ2-7; 11 bases fit TRBD1. V shed 6 bases and J 5 bases; nucleotides not matched to a gene: 6. The CDR3 is 14 residues long. CDR1 is MNHEY and CDR2 is SMNVEV in the germline V gene (reference sequence). The DNA of the CDR3 is TGTGCCAGCAGCCCCGGACAGGGGGCCAACGAGCAGTACTTC. It codes for CASSPGQGANEQYF.

This clonotype was counted between two and nine times. V usage is TRBV11-2 and J usage is TRBJ1-5; 7 nucleotides match TRBD1. The CDR3 covers 20 residues. The germline V gene encodes CDR1 SGHAT and CDR2 FQNNGV. V trimming: 5 bases; J trimming: 5 bases; junction bases outside the gene matches: 24. CDR3 DNA: TGTGCCAGCAGCCCTGGGGGTATAGGGCATCTGGACAGGTTAGATCAGCCCCAGCATTTT. Translating it yields CASSPGGIGHLDRLDQPQHF. Drawing the rest from reference TRBV11-2 and TRBJ1-5, the complete variable domain is EAGVAQSPRYKIIEKRQSVAFWCNPISGHATLYWYQQILGQGPKLLIQFQNNGVVDDSQLPKDRFSAERLKGVDSTLKIQPAKLEDSAVYLCASSPGGIGHLDRLDQPQHFGDGTRLSIL.

This clonotype came up a few times. The chain carries TRBV29-1 and TRBJ2-2, with D unresolved. Germline V gene data show CDR1 as SQVTM and CDR2 as ANQGSEA. The CDR3 contains 11 residues. Trimming removed 7 bases from V and 8 bases from J, with 11 bases in between. The CDR3 sequence is CSGITRGELFF. In DNA form, the CDR3 reads TGCAGCGGCATAACACGTGGGGAGCTGTTTTTT.

This clonotype occurred many times. The gene calls are TRBV6-6 and TRBJ2-3; the D gene is possibly TRBD2 (6 bases). The V gene's germline CDR1 is MNHNY and CDR2 SVGAGI (reference sequence). The CDR3 is 18 residues long. V was clipped by 0 bases and J by 1 base, with 17 bases between them. DNA of the CDR3: TGTGCCAGCAGTTACTCGATGAGGAGGGCACGGGGCACAGATACGCAGTATTTT. Residues: CASSYSMRRARGTDTQYF.

As for this clonotype: An end of the junction does not agree with germline; a read error may underlie this. The V call is TRBV4-1, the J call TRBJ2-7; a weak D match, TRBD1 (6 bases). Looked up from germline, CDR1 is MGHRA and CDR2 is YSYEKL. This CDR3 region has 17 residues. CDR3: CASGQEGDLPPFYEQYF. The CDR3 coding sequence is TGCGCCAGCGGCCAAGAGGGGGACCTTCCCCCTTTCTACGAGCAGTACTTC.

This clonotype occurred many times. The chain uses TRBV30 and TRBJ2-3; TRBD1 is a possible D gene (6 bases). The CDR3 has 15 amino acids. V dropped 2 bases and J dropped 1 base, with 13 bases sitting between them. The V gene's germline CDR1 is GTSNPN and CDR2 SVGIG (reference sequence). CDR3 sequence reads: CAWSPTGWGTDTQYF. In DNA form, the CDR3 reads TGTGCCTGGAGTCCAACAGGGTGGGGCACAGATACGCAGTATTTT.